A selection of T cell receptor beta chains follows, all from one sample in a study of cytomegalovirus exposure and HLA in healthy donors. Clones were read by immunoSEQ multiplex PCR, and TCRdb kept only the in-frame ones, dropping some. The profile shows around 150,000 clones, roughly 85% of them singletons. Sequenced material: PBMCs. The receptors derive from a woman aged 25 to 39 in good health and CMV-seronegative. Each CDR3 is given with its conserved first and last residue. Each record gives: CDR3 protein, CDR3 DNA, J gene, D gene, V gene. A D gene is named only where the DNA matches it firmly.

CASSLGYVDTNNEQFF TGTGCCAGCAGTTTGGGGTATGTGGACACAAACAATGAGCAGTTCTTC TRBJ2-1 . TRBV28
CASRGQGSNQPQHF TGTGCCAGTAGGGGACAGGGTAGCAATCAGCCCCAGCATTTT TRBJ1-5 TRBD1 TRBV19
CASSLWGEGEQYF TGTGCCAGCAGCCTCTGGGGAGAGGGCGAGCAGTACTTC TRBJ2-7 . TRBV9
CASTNRGLSGANVLTF TGTGCCAGCACCAACAGGGGACTCTCTGGGGCCAACGTCCTGACTTTC TRBJ2-6 . TRBV5-6
CASSTPSNSPLHF TGTGCCAGCAGTACCCCTAGTAATTCACCCCTCCACTTT TRBJ1-6 . TRBV6-5
CASRSGNVNNQPQHF TGTGCCAGCAGATCAGGAAACGTTAACAATCAGCCCCAGCATTTT TRBJ1-5 . TRBV27
CASTTSGGSGETQYF TGTGCCAGCACCACTAGCGGGGGGTCAGGAGAGACCCAGTACTTC TRBJ2-5 TRBD2 TRBV6-5
CASSFPRLAGGTAYEQYF TGCGCCAGCAGCTTCCCGAGGCTAGCGGGAGGGACGGCCTACGAGCAGTACTTC TRBJ2-7 TRBD2 TRBV5-1
CASSNTWEVYEQYF TGTGCCAGTAGTAACACTTGGGAGGTTTACGAGCAGTACTTC TRBJ2-7 . TRBV19
CASSSGAGGGNTEAFF TGTGCCAGCAGTTCCGGGGCGGGGGGCGGAAACACTGAAGCTTTCTTT TRBJ1-1 . TRBV6-6
CTLTSGGLGEQFF TGCACCCTAACTAGCGGGGGGCTGGGTGAGCAGTTCTTC TRBJ2-1 TRBD2 TRBV29-1
CASSIGFARTGGYGYTF TGTGCCAGTAGTATAGGATTCGCACGGACAGGAGGGTATGGCTACACCTTC TRBJ1-2 TRBD1 TRBV19
CASSSPGLRSSYNEQFF TGTGCCAGCAGCTCGCCGGGACTAAGGAGCTCCTACAATGAGCAGTTCTTC TRBJ2-1 . TRBV21-1
CASSRTVPGQGVRDTQYF TGTGCCAGCAGTCGAACGGTCCCGGGACAGGGGGTGAGGGATACGCAGTATTTT TRBJ2-3 TRBD1 TRBV27
CASSLGPTQETQYF TGCGCCAGCAGCTTGGGGCCAACCCAAGAGACCCAGTACTTC TRBJ2-5 . TRBV5-1
CASSIAGQGADPEAFF TGTGCCAGTAGTATAGCCGGACAGGGGGCAGACCCCGAAGCTTTCTTT TRBJ1-1 TRBD1 TRBV19
CSVEESADSYNEQFF TGCAGCGTTGAAGAATCAGCGGACTCCTACAATGAGCAGTTCTTC TRBJ2-1 . TRBV29-1
CASSYELNSPLHF TGTGCCAGCAGTTACGAGTTGAATTCACCCCTCCACTTT TRBJ1-6 . TRBV6-5
CASRGTFYSNQPQHF TGTGCCAGCAGGGGCACTTTCTATAGCAATCAGCCCCAGCATTTT TRBJ1-5 . TRBV28
CASTTKTVPWGEQYF TGTGCCAGCACCACCAAGACAGTCCCCTGGGGCGAGCAGTACTTC TRBJ2-7 . TRBV5-6
CASSPHPGQGNYEQYF TGTGCCAGCAGCCCCCATCCGGGACAGGGGAACTACGAGCAGTACTTC TRBJ2-7 TRBD1 TRBV7-6
CALAGDFYEQYF TGTGCCCTCGCCGGGGACTTCTACGAGCAGTACTTC TRBJ2-7 . TRBV5-4
CATSRVVWGQGAGEQYF TGTGCCACCAGCAGAGTTGTGTGGGGACAGGGGGCTGGAGAGCAGTACTTC TRBJ2-7 TRBD1 TRBV15
CSVAGTRVAYNEQFF TGCAGCGTGGCCGGGACTAGGGTCGCCTACAATGAGCAGTTCTTC TRBJ2-1 TRBD2 TRBV29-1
CASSQVGGLNEQYF TGTGCCAGCAGTCAAGTGGGGGGTCTAAACGAGCAGTACTTC TRBJ2-7 . TRBV6-4
CASSSTLEVETQYF TGTGCCAGCAGCTCGACGTTGGAGGTTGAGACCCAGTACTTC TRBJ2-5 . TRBV7-6
CASSPLDGRGDEQYF TGTGCCAGCAGCCCCCTTGACGGGAGAGGTGACGAGCAGTACTTC TRBJ2-7 . TRBV9
CASSVTSGDEQYF TGTGCCAGCAGCGTAACTAGCGGGGACGAGCAGTACTTC TRBJ2-7 TRBD2 TRBV9
CASSLRAPGGILFF TGTGCCAGCAGCTTAAGGGCGCCGGGGGGCATACTGTTTTTT TRBJ1-4 . TRBV7-9